These 29 T cell receptor beta chains share one sample of origin, sequenced in a study of technical replicates of blood from a few donors (dated by TCRdb to 2017 to 2019). Library prep was done by the immunoSEQ multiplex PCR assay. This is the immuneACCESS table as TCRdb keeps it, with only in-frame sequences that have V and J called. A part of the clones is gone; compared with another copy, unresolved V genes explain less than half, and the rest is unexplained. This sample is represented by just under 100,000 clones; roughly 96% of them were singletons. The ten largest clones take up about 0.21% of the sample. What was sequenced was T cells isolated from PBMCs. The source is a human donor in good health.

J is TRBJ1-6 and V is TRBV6-5; no clear D. The CDR3 is 16 residues long. V lost 0 bases and J 0 bases, leaving 6 bases between the germline ends. The germline V gene has CDR1 MNHEY and CDR2 SVGAGI. The CDR3 region is CASSYSLSSYNSPLHF. The CDR3 DNA reads TGTGCCAGCAGTTACTCTCTCAGCTCCTATAATTCACCCCTCCACTTT.

The chain couples TRBV28 to TRBJ2-7, with 7 bases that match TRBD1. Germline trimming cut 5 bases from V and 3 bases from J; bases unmatched to any gene: 10. The CDR3 is 15 residues long. Per the germline V gene, CDR1 is MDHEN and CDR2 is SYDVKM. The CDR3 is CASSPPGTVYYEQYF. The DNA for the CDR3 is TGTGCCAGCAGTCCCCCCGGGACAGTTTACTACGAGCAGTACTTC. Looking up the rest from reference TRBV28 and TRBJ2-7 gives the full variable domain: DVKVTQSSRYLVKRTGEKVFLECVQDMDHENMFWYRQDPGLGLRLIYFSYDVKMKEKGDIPEGYSVSREKKERFSLILESASTNQTSMYLCASSPPGTVYYEQYFGPGTRLTVT.

V is TRBV9 and J is TRBJ2-1, with TRBD2 matching 10 bases. This CDR3 is built from 16 residues. V lost 0 bases, J lost 9 bases, and 9 bases stayed unmatched. The germline V gene has CDR1 SGDLS and CDR2 YYNGEE. The CDR3 spells CASSVGGLSSGSEQFF. The CDR3 DNA sequence: TGTGCCAGCAGCGTAGGTGGTTTGTCTAGCGGGAGTGAGCAGTTCTTC.

V is TRBV6-4 and J is TRBJ1-1, with D uncertain. The CDR3 covers 15 residues. Germline assignment: CDR1 MRHNA and CDR2 SNTAGT. Trimming shortened V by 0 bases and J by 3 bases, and 11 bases separated the two germline ends. Written as DNA, the CDR3 is TGTGCCAGCAGTGACTCGTCTGGCGGGTACACTGAAGCTTTCTTT. Amino acid sequence: CASSDSSGGYTEAFF.

The chain combines TRBV6-1 with TRBJ1-6; 7 bases line up with TRBD1. There are 15 residues in the CDR3. The V gene's germline CDR1 is MNHNS and CDR2 SASEGT. V shed 7 bases and J 4 bases; nucleotides not matched to a gene: 7. In nucleotides, the CDR3 is TGTGCCAGCACCTTGGACAGGATGTATAATTCACCCCTCCACTTT. Translation gives CASTLDRMYNSPLHF.

This chain joins TRBV5-4 and TRBJ2-2; 10 nucleotides align to TRBD2. The CDR3 consists of 16 residues. Germline V gene sequence: CDR1 SGHNT, CDR2 YYREEE (reference sequence). V gave up 4 bases and J gave up 3 bases; unmatched junction bases: 6. The DNA for the CDR3 is TGTGCCAGCAGCACGGTTAGCGGGAGGTACACCGGGGAGCTGTTTTTT. Amino acids: CASSTVSGRYTGELFF.

This chain's CDR3 is CASSFGDTEAFF. The CDR3 region has the DNA TGTGCCAGCAGTTTCGGGGACACTGAAGCTTTCTTT. The chain uses TRBV28 and TRBJ1-1; no firm D call. V gave up 3 bases and J gave up 3 bases, with 5 bases separating them. The CDR3 runs to 12 residues. Germline CDR1 is MDHEN and CDR2 is SYDVKM.

The gene calls are TRBV6-5 and TRBJ1-1; tentative D call: TRBD1 (5 bases). Germline V lookup: CDR1 MNHEY, CDR2 SVGAGI. Trimming left V 7 bases short and J 0 bases short, with 15 bases between. CDR3 length: 15 amino acids. CDR3 bases: TGTGCCAGCATCAACAGGAGCCCAATGAACACTGAAGCTTTCTTT. This translates into CASINRSPMNTEAFF.

The J gene is TRBJ1-1, the V gene TRBV7-6, with D unclear. This CDR3 has 15 amino acids. V lost 6 bases, J lost 0 bases, and 14 bases lay in between. Germline V lookup: CDR1 SGHVS, CDR2 FNYEAQ. The CDR3 bases are TGTGCCAGCAGGGGAGTTCGGGGAGTGAACACTGAAGCTTTCTTT. Translating it yields CASRGVRGVNTEAFF.

The CDR3 protein is CASSLQGSTYEQYF. In DNA form, the CDR3 reads TGTGCCAGCAGCTTGCAGGGGAGCACATACGAGCAGTACTTC. The chain combines TRBV5-4 with TRBJ2-7, with D possibly matching TRBD1 (6 bases). The CDR3 loop spans 14 amino acids. Germline CDR1 SGHNT, CDR2 YYREEE (reference sequence). The germline V and J ends were trimmed by 1 base and 4 bases, with 12 bases remaining between them.

The V gene is TRBV14, the J gene TRBJ2-3, with D unresolved. The CDR3 is 13 residues long. From germline, CDR1 is SGHDN and CDR2 FVKESK. Trimming pared 4 bases from V and 1 base from J, leaving 6 bases between. The DNA of the CDR3 is TGTGCCAGCAGCCCGGCGGGCACAGATACGCAGTATTTT. This encodes CASSPAGTDTQYF.

CDR3 residues: CATSSRTEKTGELFF. The CDR3, as DNA: TGTGCCACCAGCAGCCGGACAGAGAAGACCGGGGAGCTGTTTTTT. The gene calls are TRBV15 and TRBJ2-2; possibly TRBD1 for D (6 bases). Germline V gene sequence: CDR1 LNHNV, CDR2 YYDKDF (reference sequence). V lost 3 bases and J lost 5, with 13 bases in between. The CDR3 spans 15 residues.

In this sample, this clone turned up once. V and J are TRBV13 and TRBJ2-7, with D tentatively TRBD2 (6 bases). V lost 5 bases and J lost 3, with 17 bases in between. The CDR3 consists of 15 residues. Looked up from germline, CDR1 is PRHDT and CDR2 is FYEKMQ (reference sequence). CDR3 nucleotides: TGTGCCAGCAGCAAAACCGGGACTCCGGGCTACGAGCAGTACTTC. It yields the protein CASSKTGTPGYEQYF.

The chain is built from TRBV5-4 and TRBJ2-2; 10 nucleotides agree with TRBD2. V lost 2 bases to trimming and J lost 7 bases; unmatched junction nucleotides: 5. CDR1 is SGHNT, CDR2 YYREEE, per germline (reference sequence). The CDR3 runs to 15 residues. The CDR3 coding sequence is TGTGCCAGCAGCTTAACTAGCGGGGCTAGCGGGGAGCTGTTTTTT. As protein: CASSLTSGASGELFF.

This rearrangement joins TRBV10-1 to TRBJ1-1, with TRBD1 identical over 9 bases. This CDR3 contains 13 residues. The ends lost 3 bases at V and 9 bases at J; junction bases unmatched: 5. Germline V gene lookup returns CDR1 WNHNN and CDR2 SYGVQD (reference sequence). CDR3 in DNA: TGCGCCAGCAGTGAAGGGACAGGGACCCAAGCTTTCTTT. Residues: CASSEGTGTQAFF.

Of note for this clone: Other DNA sequences in this sample translate to the same CDR3. This chain connects TRBV5-1 to TRBJ1-5; TRBD1 matches 9 bases. The CDR3 consists of 15 residues. CDR1 and CDR2 (germline): SGHRS, YFSETQ. With 3 bases clipped from V and 4 bases from J, the junction kept 5 bases outside the gene matches. Here the CDR3 DNA reads TGCGCCAGCAGCTCTGGACAGGGGCCAAATCAGCCCCAGCATTTT. It translates to CASSSGQGPNQPQHF.

The rearrangement joins TRBV20-1 to TRBJ1-5; D call uncertain. The V end lost 6 bases, the J end lost 11 bases, and 5 bases lay between the germline ends. Per the germline V gene, CDR1 is DFQATT and CDR2 is SNEGSKA (reference sequence). The CDR3 is made up of 8 amino acids. This CDR3 is CSAGSQHF. The CDR3 DNA sequence: TGCAGTGCCGGGTCCCAGCATTTT.

This chain connects TRBV19 to TRBJ1-2; the match to TRBD1 covers 9 bases. The CDR3 sequence is 14 residues long. V shed 3 bases, J shed 5 bases, and the junction held 4 bases outside the gene matches. Germline CDR1 reads LNHDA; CDR2 reads SQIVND (reference sequence). The CDR3 reads CASSMTGGGYGYTF. The CDR3 DNA follows: TGTGCCAGTAGTATGACAGGGGGAGGTTATGGCTACACCTTC.

The J gene is TRBJ1-6, the V gene TRBV4-1, with D hard to call. V lost 3 bases and J lost 0, with 12 bases in between. The CDR3 consists of 17 residues. CDR1 MGHRA and CDR2 YSYEKL come from the germline V gene. CDR3: CASSHPTQSSYNSPLHF. CDR3 DNA sequence: TGCGCCAGCAGCCACCCGACACAGAGCTCCTATAATTCACCCCTCCACTTT.

This clone was counted once. The chain joins TRBV19 to TRBJ2-2; 7 nucleotides line up with TRBD1. The CDR3 sequence is 16 residues long. Germline values: CDR1 LNHDA, CDR2 SQIVND (reference sequence). Unmatched junction bases numbered 11, after V lost 8 bases and J lost 2 bases. The DNA for the CDR3 is TGTGCCAGTCGATTTAATCAGGGGGTCAACACCGGGGAGCTGTTTTTT. As protein: CASRFNQGVNTGELFF.

The rearrangement joins TRBV4-2 to TRBJ1-2, with D uncertain. CDR3 length equals 15 residues. Germline V gene sequence: CDR1 LGHNA, CDR2 YNFKEQ. The germline V and J ends were trimmed by 1 base and 2 bases, with 11 bases remaining between them. CDR3 coding DNA: TGTGCCAGCAGCCAAGGAGTGGGCCCGAACTATGGCTACACCTTC. Translation: CASSQGVGPNYGYTF.

The V gene is TRBV28, the J gene TRBJ2-6, with D hard to call. Germline V gene data show CDR1 as MDHEN and CDR2 as SYDVKM. This CDR3 spans 16 amino acids. Trimming left V 4 bases short and J 0 bases short, with 10 bases between. The CDR3 DNA is TGTGCCAGCAGTTCCGTAACTTTCTCTGGGGCCAACGTCCTGACTTTC. Protein: CASSSVTFSGANVLTF.

The chain recombines TRBV29-1 with TRBJ2-7; D gene uncertain. Trimming stripped 6 bases from V and 0 bases from J, with 15 bases between. The CDR3 length is 14 residues. Looked up from germline, CDR1 is SQVTM and CDR2 is ANQGSEA. The CDR3 here is CSVALDFNSYEQYF. The CDR3 nucleotides read TGCAGCGTCGCTCTCGACTTCAACTCCTACGAGCAGTACTTC.

The chain recombines TRBV5-4 with TRBJ1-2; 8 positions agree with TRBD1. V dropped 4 bases and J dropped 5; count of bases not matched to a gene: 4. The CDR3 extends over 13 amino acids. Germline V lookup: CDR1 SGHNT, CDR2 YYREEE (reference sequence). This CDR3 reads CASSDTGGYGYTF. The CDR3 bases are TGTGCCAGCAGCGATACAGGGGGGTATGGCTACACCTTC.

V and J are TRBV5-1 and TRBJ2-7, with D possibly matching TRBD1 (6 bases). The CDR3 runs 13 residues. Germline-derived CDR1 and CDR2 are SGHRS and YFSETQ. The V gene lost 0 bases and the J gene lost 6 bases, with 10 bases spanning the gap. CDR3 amino acids: CASSLDRAGEQYF. The CDR3 region has the DNA TGCGCCAGCAGCTTGGACAGGGCCGGCGAGCAGTACTTC.

This rearrangement joins TRBV18 to TRBJ1-2; D is perhaps TRBD1 (6 bases). Trimming took off 0 bases at V and 1 base at J, with 9 bases between the two ends. CDR3 length: 15 residues. Germline V gives CDR1 KGHSH, CDR2 LQKENI. The DNA of the CDR3 is TGTGCCAGCTCACCACCGGTGGACAGTAACTATGGCTACACCTTC. It yields the protein CASSPPVDSNYGYTF. Full variable domain (remainder filled in from reference TRBV18 and TRBJ1-2): NAGVMQNPRHLVRRRGQEARLRCSPMKGHSHVYWYRQLPEEGLKFMVYLQKENIIDESGMPKERFSAEFPKEGPSILRIQQVVRGDSAAYFCASSPPVDSNYGYTFGSGTRLTVV.

This clone was picked up one time. This chain joins TRBV27 and TRBJ2-3, with 12 bases aligning to TRBD2. The CDR3 extends over 17 amino acids. The germline V gene has CDR1 MNHEY and CDR2 SMNVEV (reference sequence). V was pared by 5 bases and J by 0 bases, with 6 bases of the junction left unmatched. The CDR3, as DNA: TGTGCCAGCAGTAGGCTAGCGGGGGGGTTTAGCACAGATACGCAGTATTTT. This translates into CASSRLAGGFSTDTQYF.

V is TRBV29-1 and J is TRBJ1-2; D call uncertain. The germline V gene encodes CDR1 SQVTM and CDR2 ANQGSEA. Trimming removed 0 bases from V and 0 bases from J, with 11 bases in between. This CDR3 is built from 15 residues. The CDR3 sequence is CSVEDLDSANYGYTF. The CDR3 DNA sequence: TGCAGCGTTGAAGATCTAGATTCAGCTAACTATGGCTACACCTTC.

In DNA form, the CDR3 reads TGTGCTAGTGGTTTGGCCAAGATAGATCTAGGTTGGGGACAGGGGGCAAATGAGCAGTTCTTC. Translated: CASGLAKIDLGWGQGANEQFF. The gene calls are TRBV12-5 and TRBJ2-1; 12 nucleotides align to TRBD1. From germline, CDR1 is LGHNT and CDR2 FRNRAP. Trimming removed 1 base from V and 7 bases from J; junction bases left unmatched: 20. The CDR3 is 21 amino acids.